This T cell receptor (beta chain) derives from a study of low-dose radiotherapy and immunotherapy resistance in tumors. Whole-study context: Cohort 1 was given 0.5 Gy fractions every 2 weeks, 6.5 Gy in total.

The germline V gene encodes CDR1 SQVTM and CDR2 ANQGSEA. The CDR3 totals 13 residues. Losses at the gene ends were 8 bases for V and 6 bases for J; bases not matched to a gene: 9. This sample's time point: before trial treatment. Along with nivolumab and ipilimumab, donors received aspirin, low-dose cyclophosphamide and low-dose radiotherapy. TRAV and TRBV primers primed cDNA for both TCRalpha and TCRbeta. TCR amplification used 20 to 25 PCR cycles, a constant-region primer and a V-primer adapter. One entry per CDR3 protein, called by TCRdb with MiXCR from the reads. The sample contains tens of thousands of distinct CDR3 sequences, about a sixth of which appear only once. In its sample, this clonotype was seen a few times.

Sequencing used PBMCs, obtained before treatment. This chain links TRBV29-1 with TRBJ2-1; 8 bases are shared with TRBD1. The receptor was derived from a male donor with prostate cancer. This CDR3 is CSPGQGIGNEQFF. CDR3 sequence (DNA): TGCAGCCCCGGACAGGGTATCGGCAATGAGCAGTTCTTC.